This TCR beta chain was identified during a study of blood T cell repertoires in COVID-19. Points on this clone: Sequence at one end of the junction differs from germline and may be a read error.

Only in-frame clones appear in the TCRdb table, and some are missing; sequencing was by immunoSEQ multiplex PCR. The top ten hold 7.7% of the sample, which has 150,000 or so clones, approximately 85% seen once. This CDR3 has 14 residues. Germline CDR1 is MNHNS and CDR2 is SASEGT. Sequenced input: peripheral blood. The rearrangement uses TRBV6-1 and TRBJ2-5; D remains unclear. This sequence originates from a man aged 40-55 years who had recovered from COVID-19. The CDR3 loop is CVSSEEISWETQYF. As DNA, the CDR3 is TGTGTCAGCAGTGAAGAAATTAGCTGGGAGACCCAGTACTTC.